The 25 T cell receptor beta chains below come from one sample, sequenced in a study of shared clonotypes between healthy human individuals. Repertoires were generated with immunoSEQ multiplex PCR, while TCRdb's copy carries only in-frame clones and drops some. The sample has more than 2,000,000 clones, roughly 92% seen once. The sequencing input was naive CD4+ T cells sorted from blood. The subset: CD45RA+ positively selected. These receptor sequences come from a man younger than 30 in good health.

This clone was counted between two and nine times. The chain is built from TRBV2 and TRBJ2-1; D might be TRBD1 (6 bases). This CDR3 has 13 residues. The germline CDR1 and CDR2 sequences are SNHLY and FYNNEI. Trimming shortened V by 6 bases and J by 4 bases, and 10 bases separated the two germline ends. Here the CDR3 DNA reads TGTGCCAGCAGCAACGGACAGTACAATGAGCAGTTCTTC. This codes for CASSNGQYNEQFF.

V is TRBV2 and J is TRBJ1-2, with D maybe TRBD1 (5 bases). The CDR3 extends over 14 amino acids. V gave up 6 bases and J gave up 4 bases, with 15 bases separating them. Germline lookup yields CDR1 SNHLY and CDR2 FYNNEI. CDR3 sequence: CASRHRDVSYGYTF. The CDR3 coding sequence is TGTGCCAGCAGACACCGGGACGTGAGCTATGGCTACACCTTC.

The chain employs TRBV6-6 and TRBJ2-7; 9 nucleotides agree with TRBD1. The V and J ends lost 8 bases and 3 bases, in that order; junction bases with no gene match: 11. CDR1 MNHNY and CDR2 SVGAGI come from the germline V gene (reference sequence). The CDR3 runs to 15 residues. CDR3 nucleotide sequence: TGTGCCAGCCGTGATAGCCGGGACAGGGTCTACGAGCAGTACTTC. This sequence encodes CASRDSRDRVYEQYF.

This clone was detected once. The chain joins TRBV23-1 to TRBJ1-5; D not resolved. Being an ORF, TRBV23-1 has a function that is uncertain. V lost 5 bases and J lost 8, with 16 bases in between. There are 14 residues in the CDR3. CDR3 sequence reads: CASSLPGGKEPQHF. The CDR3 DNA follows: TGCGCCAGCAGTTTACCCGGCGGGAAAGAGCCCCAGCATTTT.

This rearrangement joins TRBV6-5 to TRBJ1-5, with unresolved D. V lost 2 bases and J lost 0, with 8 bases in between. CDR3 length: 15 amino acids. CDR1 is MNHEY, CDR2 SVGAGI, per germline. The CDR3 nucleotides are TGTGCCAGCAGTTACGCAGTAGATAGCAATCAGCCCCAGCATTTT. Its translation: CASSYAVDSNQPQHF.

Details on this clone: This sample also contains other DNA sequences that code for the same CDR3. The CDR3 is CASSYSSGLAKNIQYF. CDR3 in DNA: TGTGCCAGCAGTTACTCTAGCGGACTAGCCAAAAACATTCAGTACTTC. The chain links TRBV6-5 to TRBJ2-4, with D possibly TRBD2 on 6 matching bases. Trimming pared 0 bases from V and 0 bases from J, leaving 9 bases between. CDR1 and CDR2 from the germline V gene are MNHEY and SVGAGI. The CDR3 is 16 residues long.

The genes are TRBV7-2 and TRBJ1-5; D gene uncertain. Per germline, CDR1 SGHTA and CDR2 FQGNSA. The CDR3 loop spans 14 amino acids. Trimming cost V 1 base and J 3 bases, with 7 bases left between them. The CDR3 DNA sequence: TGTGCCAGCAGCTTAGGACGGAACAATCAGCCCCAGCATTTT. This encodes CASSLGRNNQPQHF.

This chain uses TRBV2 with TRBJ1-2; no clear D gene. Per the germline V gene, CDR1 is SNHLY and CDR2 is FYNNEI. This CDR3 contains 14 residues. The V gene lost 3 bases and the J gene lost 4 bases, with 12 bases spanning the gap. The CDR3 region is CASSDGRDLYGYTF. The CDR3 DNA sequence: TGTGCCAGCAGTGACGGCAGAGACCTCTATGGCTACACCTTC.

The rearrangement links TRBV7-2 to TRBJ1-2; the D gene is possibly TRBD1 (5 bases). Germline values: CDR1 SGHTA, CDR2 FQGNSA. With 1 base removed from V and 4 bases from J, the gap between germline ends came to 10 bases. This CDR3 comprises 14 residues. CDR3 bases: TGTGCCAGCAGCTTAGATCCGGGACCCTATGGCTACACCTTC. Amino acids: CASSLDPGPYGYTF.

The V gene is TRBV28, the J gene TRBJ2-4; a weak D match, TRBD1 (6 bases). The length of the CDR3 is 15 residues. Germline loops: CDR1 MDHEN, CDR2 SYDVKM. Trimming removed 5 bases at V and 8 bases at J, with 19 bases between. The CDR3 sequence: CASSEPGQPGDIQYF. CDR3 sequence (DNA): TGTGCCAGCAGTGAACCCGGACAGCCCGGGGACATTCAGTACTTC.

V and J are TRBV9 and TRBJ2-2; 7 bases align to TRBD2. The V and J ends lost 4 bases and 4 bases, in that order; junction bases with no gene match: 4. CDR3 size: 14 residues. CDR1 is SGDLS and CDR2 is YYNGEE in the germline V gene. This CDR3 reads CASSLGGVTGELFF. For the CDR3, the DNA is TGTGCCAGCAGCCTTGGGGGGGTCACCGGGGAGCTGTTTTTT.

This chain uses TRBV2 with TRBJ1-5; perhaps TRBD1 as D (5 bases). CDR1 SNHLY and CDR2 FYNNEI come from the germline V gene. Trimming removed 7 bases from V and 2 bases from J, with 15 bases in between. The CDR3 is made up of 15 amino acids. This CDR3 is CASNLEGLGNQPQHF. The CDR3 region has the DNA TGTGCCAGCAATTTGGAGGGACTGGGCAATCAGCCCCAGCATTTT.

The V call is TRBV10-3, the J call TRBJ2-1; 8 bases are a match to TRBD2. The CDR3 runs to 19 residues. V was clipped by 0 bases and J by 4 bases; unmatched bases: 14. CDR1 and CDR2 (germline): ENHRY, SYGVKD. CDR3 loop: CAISESTRERGHAYNEQFF. DNA for the CDR3: TGTGCCATCAGTGAGTCGACTCGTGAGCGGGGGCATGCTTACAATGAGCAGTTCTTC.

The V and J genes are TRBV10-3 and TRBJ2-7; 9 nucleotides agree with TRBD1. V was clipped by 2 bases and J by 3 bases; unmatched bases: 8. CDR3 length equals 16 residues. CDR1 and CDR2 (germline): ENHRY, SYGVKD. The CDR3 nucleotides read TGTGCCATCAGTGAGACCGGGACAGGGAGGTTCTACGAGCAGTACTTC. Protein: CAISETGTGRFYEQYF.

The chain recombines TRBV6-1 with TRBJ1-4; D perhaps matches TRBD1 (5 bases). The germline gives CDR1 MNHNS, CDR2 SASEGT. The CDR3 is 15 residues long. V was clipped by 2 bases and J by 4 bases, with 11 bases between them. The CDR3, as DNA: TGTGCCAGCAGTGAACGGGGCGTGGGTAATGAAAAACTGTTTTTT. It specifies CASSERGVGNEKLFF.

The rearrangement uses TRBV7-2 and TRBJ2-5, with D perhaps TRBD2 (5 bases). Trimming left V 5 bases short and J 3 bases short, with 13 bases between. This CDR3 is built from 14 residues. CDR1 and CDR2 from the germline V gene are SGHTA and FQGNSA. Here the CDR3 reads CASSPRTGKETQYF. The CDR3 DNA follows: TGTGCCAGCAGCCCGCGGACGGGGAAAGAGACCCAGTACTTC.

Turning to this clone: Other DNA sequences within the sample encode an identical CDR3. The chain has TRBV7-2 and TRBJ2-7; possibly TRBD2 for D (6 bases). The CDR3 has 13 amino acids. Germline loops: CDR1 SGHTA, CDR2 FQGNSA. The V end lost 5 bases, the J end lost 3 bases, and 11 bases lay between the germline ends. The CDR3 nucleotides read TGTGCCAGCAGCCCCCGGGGAGGCTACGAGCAGTACTTC. Translation: CASSPRGGYEQYF.

This chain links TRBV28 with TRBJ2-3; D is unclear. Germline CDR1 MDHEN, CDR2 SYDVKM. The germline V and J ends were trimmed by 3 bases and 4 bases, with 14 bases remaining between them. The CDR3 covers 15 residues. The CDR3 nucleotides read TGTGCCAGCAGTTTCCCCTTGGGCGGTCCAGATACGCAGTATTTT. This encodes CASSFPLGGPDTQYF.

V usage is TRBV6-1 and J usage is TRBJ1-2; the D gene is possibly TRBD1 (6 bases). This CDR3 is 14 amino acids long. The V and J ends lost 6 bases and 4 bases respectively, with 15 bases between them. Germline V gene lookup returns CDR1 MNHNS and CDR2 SASEGT. CDR3 protein: CASSFGQFRYGYTF. Here the CDR3 DNA reads TGTGCCAGCAGCTTCGGACAGTTTCGCTATGGCTACACCTTC.

The chain uses TRBV30 and TRBJ1-1; no clear D gene. Looked up from germline, CDR1 is GTSNPN and CDR2 is SVGIG (reference sequence). The CDR3 extends over 13 amino acids. V was trimmed by 4 bases and J by 0 bases, leaving 9 bases between them. CDR3: CAWIARVNTEAFF. The CDR3 coding sequence is TGTGCCTGGATCGCGCGCGTGAACACTGAAGCTTTCTTT.

V usage is TRBV6-5 and J usage is TRBJ2-5, with 8 positions matching TRBD2. CDR1 MNHEY and CDR2 SVGAGI come from the germline V gene. After removal of 7 bases from V and 6 bases from J, the junction contained 13 bases not matched to a gene. The CDR3 runs 15 residues. The CDR3 DNA is TGTGCCAGCACCCGGGGGGGCCCGGCGGGAAAGACCCAGTACTTC. Protein sequence: CASTRGGPAGKTQYF.

J is TRBJ2-7 and V is TRBV28; TRBD1 aligns across 11 bases. V lost 6 bases to trimming and J lost 2 bases; unmatched junction nucleotides: 6. The CDR3 sequence is 15 residues long. The germline gives CDR1 MDHEN, CDR2 SYDVKM. DNA of the CDR3: TGTGCCAGCAGCCCGGGACAGGGGGTGCCCTACGAGCAGTACTTC. This codes for CASSPGQGVPYEQYF.

Here the CDR3 DNA reads TGTGCCAGCAGTTTATCAAGGAGATCGAACACCGGGGAGCTGTTTTTT. This gives the protein CASSLSRRSNTGELFF. The chain recombines TRBV27 with TRBJ2-2; D gene unclear. Germline values: CDR1 MNHEY, CDR2 SMNVEV (reference sequence). The germline V and J ends were trimmed by 0 bases and 0 bases, with 8 bases remaining between them. CDR3 length: 16 amino acids.

This rearrangement joins TRBV30 to TRBJ1-5, with a tentative D call TRBD1 (6 bases). From germline, CDR1 is GTSNPN and CDR2 SVGIG (reference sequence). The CDR3 totals 15 residues. With 1 base removed from V and 1 base from J, the gap between germline ends came to 11 bases. This CDR3 reads CAWSGGGLSNQPQHF. The CDR3 DNA is TGTGCCTGGAGTGGGGGGGGGCTCAGCAATCAGCCCCAGCATTTT. The variable domain in full, with the rest retrieved from reference TRBV30 and TRBJ1-5, is SQTIHQWPATLVQPVGSPLSLECTVEGTSNPNLYWYRQAAGRGLQLLFYSVGIGQISSEVPQNLSASRPQDRQFILSSKKLLLSDSGFYLCAWSGGGLSNQPQHFGDGTRLSIL.

The gene calls are TRBV9 and TRBJ1-5; no clear D gene. Per germline, CDR1 SGDLS and CDR2 YYNGEE. Trimming stripped 3 bases from V and 0 bases from J, with 10 bases between. This CDR3 is built from 15 residues. CDR3 nucleotides: TGTGCCAGCAGCGCCGAGGGCTATAGCAATCAGCCCCAGCATTTT. Encoded protein: CASSAEGYSNQPQHF. Full variable domain (missing parts from reference TRBV9 and TRBJ1-5): DSGVTQTPKHLITATGQRVTLRCSPRSGDLSVYWYQQSLDQGLQFLIQYYNGEERAKGNILERFSAQQFPDLHSELNLSSLELGDSALYFCASSAEGYSNQPQHFGDGTRLSIL.